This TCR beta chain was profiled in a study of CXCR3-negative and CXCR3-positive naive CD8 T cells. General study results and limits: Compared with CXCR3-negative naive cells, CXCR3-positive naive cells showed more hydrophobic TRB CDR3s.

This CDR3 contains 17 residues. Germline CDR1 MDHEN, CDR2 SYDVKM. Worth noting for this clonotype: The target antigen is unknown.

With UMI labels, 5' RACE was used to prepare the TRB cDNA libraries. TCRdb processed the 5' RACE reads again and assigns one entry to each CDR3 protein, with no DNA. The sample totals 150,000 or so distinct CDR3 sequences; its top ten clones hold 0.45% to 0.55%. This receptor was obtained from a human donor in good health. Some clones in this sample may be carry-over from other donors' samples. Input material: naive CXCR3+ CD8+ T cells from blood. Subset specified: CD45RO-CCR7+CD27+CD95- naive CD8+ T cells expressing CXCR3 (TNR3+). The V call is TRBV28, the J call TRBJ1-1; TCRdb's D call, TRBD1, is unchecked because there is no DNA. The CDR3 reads CASSMTKDRELNTEAFF.